This record concerns one TCR beta chain sequence. Germline assignment: CDR1 MNHNY and CDR2 SVGAGI (reference sequence). The CDR3 is 14 amino acids. V lost 2 bases and J lost 4, with 11 bases in between. Per the original data handling: How many nucleated cells were present was estimated from reference gene primer amplification. Data came from immunoSEQ multiplex PCR; TCRdb stores just in-frame clones and leaves some out. V and J calls and clone size follow that table, whereas D and trimming were derived from the DNA. The sample yields roughly 140,000 clones, approximately 80% seen once. The record originates from a study of blood T cell repertoires in COVID-19. Study background: T cells, B-cell-depleted T cells, or PBMCs supplied cDNA or gDNA.

The chain joins TRBV6-6 to TRBJ1-2, with D tentatively TRBD1 (5 bases). The sample taken for sequencing was peripheral blood. This TCR was sampled from a human donor with acute or convalescent COVID-19. The donor label of this sample is uncertain. CDR3 sequence: CASSYNQGFYGYTF. Written as DNA, the CDR3 is TGTGCCAGCAGTTACAATCAGGGCTTCTATGGCTACACCTTC.